What follows are 16 T cell receptor beta chains derived from one specimen sequenced in a study of blood T cells in healthy people across ages. With a J-beta primer mix and a sample-barcoded 5' primer, a second PCR ran about 7 to 12 cycles. One entry per CDR3 protein results from TCRdb running MiXCR on the 5' RACE reads. The table lists over 600,000 distinct CDR3 sequences, roughly 43% of them singletons. What was sequenced was blood. The receptor set was obtained from a man older than 75 in good health.

J is TRBJ2-3 and V is TRBV5-1; D is unclear. The CDR3 is 17 residues long. CDR1 SGHRS and CDR2 YFSETQ come from the germline V gene. Trimming removed 3 bases from V and 3 bases from J, with 20 bases in between. As DNA, the CDR3 is TGCGCCAGCAGCTCGGCAACCCCGGTGGGTGTAACAGATACGCAGTATTTT. Amino acids: CASSSATPVGVTDTQYF. Full variable domain (missing parts from reference TRBV5-1 and TRBJ2-3): KAGVTQTPRYLIKTRGQQVTLSCSPISGHRSVSWYQQTPGQGLQFLFEYFSETQRNKGNFPGRFSGRQFSNSRSEMNVSTLELGDSALYLCASSSATPVGVTDTQYFGPGTRLTVL.

The chain couples TRBV5-1 to TRBJ2-3; either TRBD1 or TRBD2 may supply D (6 bases each). Between the trimmed V and J ends, which lost 1 base and 2 bases, there was a span of 11 bases. This CDR3 is 15 amino acids long. Germline values: CDR1 SGHRS, CDR2 YFSETQ. The CDR3 DNA follows: TGCGCCAGCAGCTTGACAGGGAGGATCACAGATACGCAGTATTTT. It translates to CASSLTGRITDTQYF.

This clonotype was counted many times. This rearrangement joins TRBV20-1 to TRBJ2-7; D possibly corresponds to TRBD2 (6 bases). Germline V lookup: CDR1 DFQATT, CDR2 SNEGSKA (reference sequence). V was cut by 8 bases and J by 6 bases, with 23 bases left in between. The length of the CDR3 is 14 residues. The chain's CDR3 is CSTASAGSSIEQYF. The CDR3 DNA sequence: TGCAGTACCGCTAGCGCGGGGAGTAGTATCGAGCAGTACTTC.

This chain connects TRBV4-3 to TRBJ1-4; perhaps TRBD1 as D (6 bases). The V and J ends lost 2 bases and 0 bases respectively, with 16 bases between them. The CDR3 has 18 amino acids. CDR1 and CDR2 from the germline V gene are LGHNA and YSLEER. The CDR3 here is CASSQTPGATATNEKLFF. In nucleotides, the CDR3 is TGCGCCAGCAGCCAAACCCCAGGGGCCACAGCAACTAATGAAAAACTGTTTTTT.

DNA for the CDR3: TGCAGTGGACGGACAGGGGTCTACGAGCAGTACTTC. Residues: CSGRTGVYEQYF. The chain has TRBV20-1 and TRBJ2-7, with 9 bases that match TRBD1. Per the germline V gene, CDR1 is DFQATT and CDR2 is SNEGSKA (reference sequence). This CDR3 comprises 12 residues. The V gene end was trimmed by 7 bases and the J gene end by 3 bases; junction bases not matched to a gene: 4.

This clonotype has a handful of counts. The chain recombines TRBV18 with TRBJ2-1; 10 bases line up with TRBD2. Germline V lookup: CDR1 KGHSH, CDR2 LQKENI. The CDR3 consists of 16 residues. With 1 base clipped from V and 6 bases from J, the junction kept 6 bases outside the gene matches. The CDR3 DNA follows: TGTGCCAGCTCACCACTAGGCCTAGCGGGAGCCAATGAGCAGTTCTTC. It encodes CASSPLGLAGANEQFF. The full variable domain, in which reference TRBV18 and TRBJ2-1 provide the parts outside the CDR3, is NAGVMQNPRHLVRRRGQEARLRCSPMKGHSHVYWYRQLPEEGLKFMVYLQKENIIDESGMPKERFSAEFPKEGPSILRIQQVVRGDSAAYFCASSPLGLAGANEQFFGPGTRLTVL.

On this clonotype itself: A clone one base away is much larger, so this may be a read error. The CDR3 reads CASRVDSEGYEQFF. CDR3 DNA sequence: TGTGCCAGCAGGGTAGACTCCGAGGGTTACGAGCAGTTCTTC. The chain joins TRBV28 to TRBJ2-1; TRBD2 might be the D (5 bases). Germline CDR1 MDHEN, CDR2 SYDVKM. The V gene lost 6 bases and the J gene lost 10 bases, with 19 bases spanning the gap. The CDR3 consists of 14 residues.

This clonotype turned up a few times. This chain uses TRBV24-1 with TRBJ2-1; D unresolved. Per germline, CDR1 KGHDR and CDR2 SFDVKD. There are 12 residues in the CDR3. The V gene lost 4 bases and the J gene lost 12 bases, with 12 bases spanning the gap. The CDR3 loop is CATSDLYTGQFF. The CDR3 nucleotides are TGTGCCACCAGTGACCTATACACGGGGCAGTTCTTC.

This chain joins TRBV9 and TRBJ2-4, with D possibly being TRBD1 (5 bases). Near its end, the DNA agrees better with TRBJ2-5, so the J call may be wrong. The CDR3 has 16 amino acids. CDR1 SGDLS and CDR2 YYNGEE come from the germline V gene. DNA for the CDR3: TGTGCCAGCAGCTCCAGCAGGGTGATACAAAGTGAGACCCAGTACTTC. It specifies CASSSSRVIQSETQYF.

With regard to this clonotype: This is likely a read error, given that the CDR3 carries no conserved phenylalanine or tryptophan at its end. The V gene is TRBV12-5, the J gene TRBJ2-1, with a possible D match to TRBD2 (5 bases). Germline V gene lookup returns CDR1 LGHNT and CDR2 FRNRAP. The V end was cut by 0 bases, the J end by 10 bases, with 7 bases between. This CDR3 has 12 amino acids. CDR3 loop: CASGLVPSEQFL. In DNA form, the CDR3 reads TGTGCTAGTGGTTTGGTCCCTAGCGAGCAGTTCTTA.

Comment on this clonotype: A junction boundary mismatches the germline segment, possibly from a read error. The chain couples TRBV20-1 to TRBJ2-2; possibly TRBD2 for D (5 bases). Germline CDR1 DFQATT, CDR2 SNEGSKA (reference sequence). The CDR3 consists of 13 residues. CDR3 sequence: CSTRYQNTGELFF. The CDR3 bases are TGCAGTACTAGGTACCAGAACACCGGGGAGCTGTTTTTT.

This chain uses TRBV7-2 with TRBJ2-3; TRBD2 matches at 9 bases. CDR3 length: 19 residues. The ends lost 5 bases at V and 0 bases at J; junction bases unmatched: 15. CDR1 is SGHTA and CDR2 is FQGNSA in the germline V gene. The CDR3 coding sequence is TGTGCCAGCAGCCGAGCTCTAGCGGGGACAAAATCTAGCACAGATACGCAGTATTTT. Its protein product is CASSRALAGTKSSTDTQYF.

This chain uses TRBV20-1 with TRBJ2-1; the match to TRBD2 covers 15 bases. The germline V gene has CDR1 DFQATT and CDR2 SNEGSKA (reference sequence). V gave up 1 base and J gave up 6 bases; unmatched junction bases: 7. This CDR3 comprises 17 residues. CDR3 sequence (DNA): TGCAGTGCTAGAGGAGGGGGGACTAGCGGGGGGACCAATGAGCAGTTCTTC. Translating gives CSARGGGTSGGTNEQFF.

The table lists this clonotype with a count of one. The V gene is TRBV20-1, the J gene TRBJ2-7; TRBD2 aligns across 8 bases. The CDR3 is made up of 14 amino acids. The V segment lost 4 bases and the J segment 0 bases; nucleotides outside the gene matches: 5. CDR1 and CDR2 (germline): DFQATT, SNEGSKA (reference sequence). The chain's CDR3 is CSATGGLVSYEQYF. In DNA form, the CDR3 reads TGCAGTGCTACGGGGGGACTAGTCTCCTACGAGCAGTACTTC.

The chain uses TRBV18 and TRBJ1-1; no definite D call. The CDR3 consists of 13 residues. V was trimmed by 8 bases and J by 5 bases, leaving 15 bases between them. Germline CDR1 KGHSH, CDR2 LQKENI. CDR3 amino acids: CASPPTALTEAFF. CDR3 sequence (DNA): TGTGCCAGCCCGCCGACGGCGCTAACTGAAGCTTTCTTT. The full variable domain, with the rest looked up from reference TRBV18 and TRBJ1-1, is NAGVMQNPRHLVRRRGQEARLRCSPMKGHSHVYWYRQLPEEGLKFMVYLQKENIIDESGMPKERFSAEFPKEGPSILRIQQVVRGDSAAYFCASPPTALTEAFFGQGTRLTVV.

In its sample, this clonotype was seen many times. The chain links TRBV29-1 to TRBJ2-7; no clear D. The CDR3 runs to 14 residues. CDR1 is SQVTM, CDR2 ANQGSEA, per germline. V lost 5 bases, J lost 1 base, and 15 bases lay in between. The CDR3 DNA sequence: TGCAGCGTTTTGGGGTACGCTCCTTCCTACGAGCAGTACTTC. The encoded protein is CSVLGYAPSYEQYF.